This T cell receptor (beta chain) was captured by sequencing in a study of chemoradiotherapy in HPV16-positive cancers (dated by TCRdb to between 2020 and 2023). With regard to the full study: Candidate HPV-specific T-cell clones and common TCR motifs were defined through functional T-cell assays on cells from a couple of HPV16-positive patients. Whether T-cell immunity against the HPV oncoproteins E6 and E7 changes during chemoradiotherapy and whether survival is affected by this immunity were examined in the study. The candidate HPV-specific TCRs and motifs were subsequently tracked in TCR repertoires obtained from approximately 91 patients with HPV-related cancers. Summary of the overall study and its limitations: Expansion of candidate HPV-specific clones and E7-related TCR motifs was observed in the tumor microenvironment during treatment, whereas no such expansion was observed for non-HPV-specific T cells. In HPV16-positive patients, expansion of HPV-responsive T cells during chemoradiotherapy was associated with improved recurrence-free survival. The functional definition of HPV-specific T cells was derived from only two HPV16-positive patients, and the survival association was reported for HPV16-positive patients.

Repertoires were sampled repeatedly over the course of chemoradiotherapy so that clonal expansion in the tumor microenvironment could be followed. Trimming takes 7 bases off V and 10 bases off J; junction bases not matched to a gene: 12. Spanning cysteine to phenylalanine, the CDR3 consists of 15 amino acids. This entry keeps only the CDR3 DNA: 45 bases, framed from base 1. In the germline V gene, CDR1 corresponds to MDHEN and CDR2 to SYDVKM. Library generation was performed with the immunoSEQ multiplex PCR assay. Sourced from immuneACCESS, this table was stored by TCRdb with only in-frame sequences that have V and J called. A share of the clones is absent; for the studies checked, an unresolved V gene accounts for under half, and the remainder has no known explanation. The sample table contains approximately 15,000 clones; only one count was recorded for around nine tenths of them. The leading ten clones occupy 3.5% of the sample.

In regard to this clone: Its antigen is unknown. No qualities accompany the bases; no much larger clone lies one base away.

The rearrangement combines TRBV28 with TRBJ1-4, and 10 bases in between align with TRBD1. Material: blood, obtained from a patient who underwent chemoradiotherapy. The TCR comes from a human donor with HPV-associated anogenital cancer. The CDR3 loop reads CASKTVETGGLKLFF. The bases read TGTGCCAGCAAAACCGTGGAGACAGGGGGCCTAAAACTGTTTTTT.